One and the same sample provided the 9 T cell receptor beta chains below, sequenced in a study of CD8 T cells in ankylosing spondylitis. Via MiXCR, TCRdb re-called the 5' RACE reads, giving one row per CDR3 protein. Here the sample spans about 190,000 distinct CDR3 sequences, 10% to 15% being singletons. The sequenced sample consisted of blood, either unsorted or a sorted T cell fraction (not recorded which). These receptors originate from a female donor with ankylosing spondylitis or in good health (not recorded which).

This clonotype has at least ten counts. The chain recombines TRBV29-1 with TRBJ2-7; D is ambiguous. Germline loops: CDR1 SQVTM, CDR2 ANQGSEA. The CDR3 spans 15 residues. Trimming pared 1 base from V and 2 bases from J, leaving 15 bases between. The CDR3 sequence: CSVEAQDGNPYEQYF. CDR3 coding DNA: TGCAGCGTTGAAGCCCAGGATGGGAACCCCTACGAGCAGTACTTC.

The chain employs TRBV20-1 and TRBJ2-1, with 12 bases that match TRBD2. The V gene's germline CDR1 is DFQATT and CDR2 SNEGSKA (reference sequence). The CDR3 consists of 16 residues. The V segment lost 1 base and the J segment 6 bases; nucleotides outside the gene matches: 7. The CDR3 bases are TGCAGTGCTAGAGTCCCGACTAGCGGGAGCGTCAATGAGCAGTTCTTC. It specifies CSARVPTSGSVNEQFF.

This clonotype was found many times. The DNA for the CDR3 is TGCAGTGCTAGAGAACTCTCCTATAATTCACCCCTCCACTTT. Its protein is CSARELSYNSPLHF. This chain joins TRBV20-1 and TRBJ1-6, with unresolved D. Trimming stripped 0 bases from V and 0 bases from J, with 3 bases between. Germline V gene sequence: CDR1 DFQATT, CDR2 SNEGSKA (reference sequence). The CDR3 extends over 14 amino acids.

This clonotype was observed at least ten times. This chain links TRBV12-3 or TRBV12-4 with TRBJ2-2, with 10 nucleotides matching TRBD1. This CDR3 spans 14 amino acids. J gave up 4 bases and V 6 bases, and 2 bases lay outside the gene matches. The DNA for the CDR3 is TGTGCCAGCAGGGGGACAGGGGTCACCGGGGAGCTGTTTTTT. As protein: CASRGTGVTGELFF.

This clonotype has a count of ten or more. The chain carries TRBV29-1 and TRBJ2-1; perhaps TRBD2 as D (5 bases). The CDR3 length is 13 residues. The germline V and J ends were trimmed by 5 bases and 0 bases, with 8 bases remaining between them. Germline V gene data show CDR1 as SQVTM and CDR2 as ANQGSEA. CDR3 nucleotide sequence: TGCAGCGTTAAAAGCGGCTCCTACAATGAGCAGTTCTTC. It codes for CSVKSGSYNEQFF.

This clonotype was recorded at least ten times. CDR3 amino acids: CSARSRNYYNEQFF. The CDR3 DNA follows: TGCAGTGCTCGGAGCCGAAACTACTACAATGAGCAGTTCTTC. The rearrangement joins TRBV20-1 to TRBJ2-1; D uncertain. V was cut by 5 bases and J by 3 bases, with 14 bases left in between. The CDR3 is 14 residues long. The germline V gene encodes CDR1 DFQATT and CDR2 SNEGSKA (reference sequence).

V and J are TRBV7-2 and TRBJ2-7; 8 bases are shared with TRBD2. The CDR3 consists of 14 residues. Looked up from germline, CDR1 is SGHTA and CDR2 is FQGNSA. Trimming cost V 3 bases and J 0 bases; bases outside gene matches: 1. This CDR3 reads CASSFSGASYEQYF. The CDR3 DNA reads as TGTGCCAGCAGCTTTAGCGGGGCCTCCTACGAGCAGTACTTC.

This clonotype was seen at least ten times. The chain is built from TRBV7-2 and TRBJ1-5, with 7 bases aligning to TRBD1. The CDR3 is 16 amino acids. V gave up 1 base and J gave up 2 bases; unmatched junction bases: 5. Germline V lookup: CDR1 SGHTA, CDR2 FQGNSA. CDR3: CASSLVTGYGNQPQHF. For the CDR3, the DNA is TGTGCCAGCAGCTTAGTGACAGGGTATGGCAATCAGCCCCAGCATTTT.

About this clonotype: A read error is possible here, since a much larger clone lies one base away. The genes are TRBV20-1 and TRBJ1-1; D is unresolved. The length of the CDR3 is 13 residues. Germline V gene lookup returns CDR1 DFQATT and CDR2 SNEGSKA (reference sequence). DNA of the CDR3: TGCAGTGCTAGAGTCAGCTTGAACCCTGAAGCTTTCTTT. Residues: CSARVSLNPEAFF.